What follows are 5 T cell receptor beta chains derived from one specimen sequenced in a study of blood T cell repertoires in COVID-19. Method: immunoSEQ multiplex PCR; TCRdb's copy keeps in-frame clones and lacks some. The table includes 450,000 to 500,000 clones, more than 85% detected once. Sequenced sample: PBMCs or T cells enriched from blood (not recorded which). All receptors derive from a woman aged 55-70 years who had recovered from COVID-19.

The J gene is TRBJ1-6, the V gene TRBV25-1; TRBD1 matches at 12 bases. V lost 0 bases to trimming and J lost 13 bases; unmatched junction nucleotides: 10. Germline loops: CDR1 MGHDK, CDR2 SYGVNS. This CDR3 comprises 17 residues. The CDR3 reads CASSEYKGQGARSPLHF. CDR3 nucleotide sequence: TGTGCCAGCAGTGAATATAAGGGACAGGGGGCCCGCTCGCCCCTCCACTTT.

The chain has TRBV4-1 and TRBJ2-5; a possible D gene is TRBD2 (6 bases). V was clipped by 4 bases and J by 1 base, with 10 bases between them. Germline loops: CDR1 MGHRA, CDR2 YSYEKL. This CDR3 region has 14 residues. CDR3 region: CASSPPGVQETQYF. CDR3 nucleotide sequence: TGCGCCAGCAGCCCCCCGGGGGTCCAAGAGACCCAGTACTTC.

The CDR3 nucleotides are TGTGCCAGCAGTCCCCCGGATGGGCAGTCCAGGCTCCACTTT. It codes for CASSPPDGQSRLHF. The chain recombines TRBV27 with TRBJ1-6; D call uncertain. The CDR3 loop spans 14 amino acids. Germline V CDR1 and CDR2: MNHEY, SMNVEV (reference sequence). The V end lost 5 bases, the J end lost 16 bases, and 21 bases lay between the germline ends.

J is TRBJ1-4 and V is TRBV11-2; 11 bases fit TRBD1. V shed 6 bases, J shed 3 bases, and the junction held 6 bases outside the gene matches. CDR3 size: 16 residues. The germline V gene has CDR1 SGHAT and CDR2 FQNNGV. This chain's CDR3 is CASRADRGRANEKLFF. The CDR3 DNA is TGTGCCAGCAGAGCGGACAGGGGGCGGGCTAATGAAAAACTGTTTTTT.

On this clone itself: Other DNA sequences from this sample encode an identical CDR3 as well. The chain joins TRBV9 to TRBJ1-1, with 9 positions matching TRBD1. This CDR3 spans 16 amino acids. Germline CDR1 reads SGDLS; CDR2 reads YYNGEE. V shed 0 bases, J shed 0 bases, and the junction held 3 bases outside the gene matches. The CDR3 sequence is CASSVGTGGMNTEAFF. The CDR3 DNA reads as TGTGCCAGCAGCGTAGGCACAGGGGGCATGAACACTGAAGCTTTCTTT.